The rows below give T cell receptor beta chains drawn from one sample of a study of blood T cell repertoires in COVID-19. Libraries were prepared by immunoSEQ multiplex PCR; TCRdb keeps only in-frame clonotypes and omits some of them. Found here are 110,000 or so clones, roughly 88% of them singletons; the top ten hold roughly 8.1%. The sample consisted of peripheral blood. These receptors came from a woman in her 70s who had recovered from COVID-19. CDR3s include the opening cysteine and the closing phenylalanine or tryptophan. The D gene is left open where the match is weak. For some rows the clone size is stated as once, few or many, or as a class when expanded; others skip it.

TGTGCCAGCAGTTTTGGGGGCCAGTACACTGAAGCTTTCTTT | CASSFGGQYTEAFF | TRBJ1-1 | - | TRBV6-2/TRBV6-3 | -
TGTGCCAGCAGCCTTCGGGACAGGGGGCTGCTTTATGGCTACACCTTC | CASSLRDRGLLYGYTF | TRBJ1-2 | - | TRBV3-1/TRBV3-2 | TRBD1
TGTGCCAGCTCACTATCCCGGGATGATGGCTACACCTTC | CASSLSRDDGYTF | TRBJ1-2 | - | TRBV18 | -
TGTGCCAGCAGCTTAGAAGCTTTTAGCGGGTCCTACGAGCAGTACTTC | CASSLEAFSGSYEQYF | TRBJ2-7 | - | TRBV7-9 | TRBD2
TGTGCCAGCAGTTTAGGACTGAACACCGGGGAGCTGTTTTTT | CASSLGLNTGELFF | TRBJ2-2 | - | TRBV27 | -
TGTGCCAGCAGCTTCAGACTAGCCGGGGAGCTGTTTTTT | CASSFRLAGELFF | TRBJ2-2 | - | TRBV9 | -
TGTGCCAGCAGCACGCTCCGGGATTATAATTCACCCCTCCACTTT | CASSTLRDYNSPLHF | TRBJ1-6 | - | TRBV13 | -
TGCAGTGCGAGTAGCGGGGTTCGGGACGAGCAGTACTTC | CSASSGVRDEQYF | TRBJ2-7 | once | TRBV20-1 | TRBD2
TGTGCCAGCGCCCCCCAGGGGGTGAGCTATGGCTACACCTTC | CASAPQGVSYGYTF | TRBJ1-2 | - | TRBV18 | TRBD1
TGTGCCAGCCGACAGGAGAACACTGAAGCTTTCTTT | CASRQENTEAFF | TRBJ1-1 | - | TRBV12-3/TRBV12-4 | -
TGCAGTGCTAGAGAAAATTCCGGGCAGTACTTC | CSARENSGQYF | TRBJ2-7 | - | TRBV20-1 | -
TGTGCCAGCAGTTCACAGGGGGCTGGTAATGAAAAACTGTTTTTT | CASSSQGAGNEKLFF | TRBJ1-4 | - | TRBV28 | TRBD1
TGTGCCAGCAGCTTGGACAGGGCCACCGGGGAGCTGTTTTTT | CASSLDRATGELFF | TRBJ2-2 | - | TRBV5-6 | -
TGTGCCAGCAGTAGACAGGGAGGACAGCCCCAGCATTTT | CASSRQGGQPQHF | TRBJ1-5 | - | TRBV6-2/TRBV6-3 | TRBD1
TGTGCCAGCAGCCAAGATCTGGGGGGTTTGGGAGCTTTCTTT | CASSQDLGGLGAFF | TRBJ1-1 | - | TRBV3-1/TRBV3-2 | -
TGCGCCAGCAGCCCCTCGGCGCCACGGGGAAACATTCAGTACTTC | CASSPSAPRGNIQYF | TRBJ2-4 | - | TRBV4-1 | -
TGTGCCAGCAGCTTTCAGGGGGTCAGAGACACTGAAGCTTTCTTT | CASSFQGVRDTEAFF | TRBJ1-1 | - | TRBV7-2 | TRBD1
TGTGCCAGCAGCGCCTCGACAGTCTCGGGGACCCAGTACTTC | CASSASTVSGTQYF | TRBJ2-5 | - | TRBV7-2 | -
TGTGCCAGCAGATCCACAGGGCCCGGGGAGCTGTTTTTT | CASRSTGPGELFF | TRBJ2-2 | - | TRBV7-9 | -
TGTGCCTGGAGTATGGGACTAGAGGCGTACGAGCAGTACTTC | CAWSMGLEAYEQYF | TRBJ2-7 | - | TRBV30 | TRBD2
TGTGCCAGCAGCTCCGACAGGGGAGTAGTTTACGAGCAGTACTTC | CASSSDRGVVYEQYF | TRBJ2-7 | - | TRBV7-2 | TRBD1
TGTGCCAGCAGCGCTCGGACAGGCCAAGAGACCCAGTACTTC | CASSARTGQETQYF | TRBJ2-5 | - | TRBV5-5 | TRBD1
TGCGCCAGCAGCCAAGTGGGGGGGTCCATCTCCTACGAGCAGTACTTC | CASSQVGGSISYEQYF | TRBJ2-7 | once | TRBV4-3 | TRBD2
TGCGCCAGCAGCCAACAAGCATCTAGAACAGATACGCAGTATTTT | CASSQQASRTDTQYF | TRBJ2-3 | - | TRBV5-1 | -
TGTGCCAGCAGCTTAGAGGCCGAGCAGTACTTC | CASSLEAEQYF | TRBJ2-7 | once | TRBV11-2 | -
TGTGCCAGCAGTGAGAGGATTAACACCGGGGAGCTGTTTTTT | CASSERINTGELFF | TRBJ2-2 | - | TRBV25-1 | -
TGTGCCAGCAGCACAAAGGCCCTGACAGACTCGAACACTGAAGCTTTCTTT | CASSTKALTDSNTEAFF | TRBJ1-1 | - | TRBV7-8 | -
TGTGCCAGCAGCCAACGACCAGGTGGGCCCTCCTCTGGGGCCAACGTCCTGACTTTC | CASSQRPGGPSSGANVLTF | TRBJ2-6 | - | TRBV7-2 | -
TGCAGCGTTTTCAGGAACACCGGGGAGCTGTTTTTT | CSVFRNTGELFF | TRBJ2-2 | - | TRBV29-1 | -
TGTGCCACCGGGGACAGGGGTTTCTCTGGGGCCAACGTCCTGACTTTC | CATGDRGFSGANVLTF | TRBJ2-6 | - | TRBV24-1 | TRBD1
TGTGCCAGCGGGCAGGCGTTAAACACCGGGGAGCTGTTTTTT | CASGQALNTGELFF | TRBJ2-2 | - | TRBV2 | -
TGTGCCAGCTCGCGAGGCGGGACAGAGCTCATGAACACTGAAGCTTTCTTT | CASSRGGTELMNTEAFF | TRBJ1-1 | once | TRBV18 | TRBD1
TGTGCCAGCAGCCAAGGAAGAAGAGGGAATGAGCAGTTCTTC | CASSQGRRGNEQFF | TRBJ2-1 | - | TRBV4-2 | -
TGTGCCAGCAGCCAAGGTCGGGGAGATACGCAGTATTTT | CASSQGRGDTQYF | TRBJ2-3 | - | TRBV4-2 | -
TGTGCCAGCAGCTTAAACGCAGGGGGAAGTGGAAACACCATATATTTT | CASSLNAGGSGNTIYF | TRBJ1-3 | - | TRBV7-2 | TRBD1
TGTGCCTGGAGCAAACTAGGGAGACCCCCAGATACGCAGTATTTT | CAWSKLGRPPDTQYF | TRBJ2-3 | - | TRBV30 | -
TGTGCCAGCAGCTTAACCCCTCCGGGGACTGAAGCTTTCTTT | CASSLTPPGTEAFF | TRBJ1-1 | - | TRBV7-9 | -
TGTGCCAGCAGCGCCCACCAGGGAGGTCAGCCCCAGCATTTT | CASSAHQGGQPQHF | TRBJ1-5 | - | TRBV5-5 | -